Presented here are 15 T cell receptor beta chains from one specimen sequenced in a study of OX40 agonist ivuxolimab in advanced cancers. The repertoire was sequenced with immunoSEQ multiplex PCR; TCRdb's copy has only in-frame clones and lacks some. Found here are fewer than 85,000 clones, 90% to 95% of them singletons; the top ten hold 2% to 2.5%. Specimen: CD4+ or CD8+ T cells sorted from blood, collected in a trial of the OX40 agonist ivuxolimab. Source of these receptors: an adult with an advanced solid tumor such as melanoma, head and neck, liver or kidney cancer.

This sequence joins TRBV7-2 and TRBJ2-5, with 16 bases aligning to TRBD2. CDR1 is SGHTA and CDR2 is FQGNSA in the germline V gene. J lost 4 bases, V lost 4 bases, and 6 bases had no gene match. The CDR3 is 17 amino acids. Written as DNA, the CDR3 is TGTGCCAGCAGCTCCCTAGGGACTAGCGGGGGGGGAGAGACCCAGTACTTC. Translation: CASSSLGTSGGGETQYF.

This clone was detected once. This CDR3 is CASSTQGYEQYF. The CDR3 DNA reads as TGTGCCAGTAGTACACAGGGCTACGAGCAGTACTTC. The J gene is TRBJ2-7, the V gene TRBV19; weak D call: TRBD1 (6 bases). Germline lookup yields CDR1 LNHDA and CDR2 SQIVND (reference sequence). V was shortened by 4 bases and J by 3 bases, with 7 bases between the two germline ends. This CDR3 spans 12 amino acids.

CDR3 nucleotide sequence: TGTGCCAGCAGGGGACTAGCGGGGGTATACAATGAGCAGTTCTTC. It codes for CASRGLAGVYNEQFF. J is TRBJ2-1 and V is TRBV28; 14 bases match TRBD2. The V gene's germline CDR1 is MDHEN and CDR2 SYDVKM. The V gene end was trimmed by 6 bases and the J gene end by 4 bases; junction bases not matched to a gene: 2. CDR3 length equals 15 residues.

The CDR3 DNA reads TGTGCCAGCAGGGGGGAACCCTATAATTCACCCCTCCACTTT. Protein product: CASRGEPYNSPLHF. The rearrangement joins TRBV6-1 to TRBJ1-6; D might be TRBD1 (5 bases). Germline loops: CDR1 MNHNS, CDR2 SASEGT. V was trimmed by 6 bases and J by 2 bases, leaving 8 bases between them. This CDR3 contains 14 residues.

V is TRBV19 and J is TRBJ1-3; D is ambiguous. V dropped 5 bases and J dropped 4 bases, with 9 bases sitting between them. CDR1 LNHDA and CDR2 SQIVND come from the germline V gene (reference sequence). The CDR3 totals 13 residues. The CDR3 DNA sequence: TGTGCCAGTAGTTTCCGGGCCGGAAACACCATATATTTT. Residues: CASSFRAGNTIYF.

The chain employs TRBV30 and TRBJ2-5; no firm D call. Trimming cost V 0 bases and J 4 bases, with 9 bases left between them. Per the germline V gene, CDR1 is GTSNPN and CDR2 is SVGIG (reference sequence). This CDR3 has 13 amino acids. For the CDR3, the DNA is TGTGCCTGGAGTGTAGGGTCCCTAGAGACCCAGTACTTC. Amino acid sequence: CAWSVGSLETQYF.

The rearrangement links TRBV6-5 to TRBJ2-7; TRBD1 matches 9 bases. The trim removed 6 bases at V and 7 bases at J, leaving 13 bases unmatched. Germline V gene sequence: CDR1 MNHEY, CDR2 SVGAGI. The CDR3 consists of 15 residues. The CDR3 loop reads CASSPEGTGFREQYF. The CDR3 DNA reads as TGTGCCAGCAGCCCCGAGGGGACAGGGTTCAGGGAGCAGTACTTC.

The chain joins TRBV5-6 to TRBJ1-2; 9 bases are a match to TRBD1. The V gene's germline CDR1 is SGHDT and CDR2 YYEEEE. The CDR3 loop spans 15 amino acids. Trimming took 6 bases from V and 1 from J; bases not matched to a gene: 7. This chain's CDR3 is CASIFRDRVNYGYTF. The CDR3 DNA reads TGTGCCAGCATTTTTCGGGACAGGGTTAACTATGGCTACACCTTC.

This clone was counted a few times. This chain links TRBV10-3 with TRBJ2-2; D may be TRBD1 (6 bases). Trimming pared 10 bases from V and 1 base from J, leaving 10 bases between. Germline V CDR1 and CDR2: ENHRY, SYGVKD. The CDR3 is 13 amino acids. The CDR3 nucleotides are TGTGCCACGACACAGGGGAACACCGGGGAGCTGTTTTTT. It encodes CATTQGNTGELFF.

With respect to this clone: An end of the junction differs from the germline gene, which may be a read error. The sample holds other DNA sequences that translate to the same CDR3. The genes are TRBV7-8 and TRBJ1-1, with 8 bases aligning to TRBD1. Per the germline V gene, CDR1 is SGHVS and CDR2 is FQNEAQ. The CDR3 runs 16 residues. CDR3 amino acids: CASSPRTGTMNTEAFF. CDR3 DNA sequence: TGTGCCAGCAGCCCGAGGACAGGGACGATGAACACTGAAGCCTTCTTT.

The CDR3 coding sequence is TGCGCCAGCAGCCAGGAATTGGACCTATATGGCTACACCTTC. Translating it yields CASSQELDLYGYTF. The genes are TRBV4-1 and TRBJ1-2; D is unresolved. V lost 3 bases to trimming and J lost 5 bases, with 13 bases between them. Germline CDR1 MGHRA, CDR2 YSYEKL. The CDR3 runs 14 residues.

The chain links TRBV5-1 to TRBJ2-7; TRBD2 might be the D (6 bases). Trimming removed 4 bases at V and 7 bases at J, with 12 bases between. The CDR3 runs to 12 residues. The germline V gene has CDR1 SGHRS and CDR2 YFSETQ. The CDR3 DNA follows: TGCGCCAGCAGCCCCGCTGGGGGGGAGCAGTACTTC. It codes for CASSPAGGEQYF.

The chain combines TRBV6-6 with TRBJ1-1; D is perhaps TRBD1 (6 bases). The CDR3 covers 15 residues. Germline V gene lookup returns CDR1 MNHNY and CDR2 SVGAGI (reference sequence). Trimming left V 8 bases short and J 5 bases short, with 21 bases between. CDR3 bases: TGTGCCAGCCATTGGGGGGGGGCGCAGGGGACTGAAGCTTTCTTT. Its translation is CASHWGGAQGTEAFF.

The CDR3 reads CASSFSHNQPQHF. CDR3 nucleotides: TGTGCCAGCAGTTTCTCTCACAATCAGCCCCAGCATTTT. V gene TRBV28 combines with J gene TRBJ1-5; D is undetermined. V was clipped by 3 bases and J by 3 bases, with 6 bases between them. The V gene's germline CDR1 is MDHEN and CDR2 SYDVKM. The CDR3 is 13 amino acids.

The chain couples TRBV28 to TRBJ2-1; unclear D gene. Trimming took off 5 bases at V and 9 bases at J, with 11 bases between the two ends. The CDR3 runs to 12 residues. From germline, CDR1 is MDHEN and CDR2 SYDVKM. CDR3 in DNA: TGTGCCAGCAGTCTGAGCCCAAGTGAGCAGTTCTTC. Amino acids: CASSLSPSEQFF.